The rows below give T cell receptor beta chains drawn from one sample of a study of immune evolution from preneoplasia to lung adenocarcinoma. The method was immunoSEQ multiplex PCR; TCRdb's version includes in-frame clones alone and lacks a portion of them. The profile shows around 1,700 clones, around 20% of them singletons. The sequenced sample consisted of FFPE invasive lung adenocarcinoma tissue. Receptor source: a person over 45 with lung adenocarcinoma. The CDR3 runs from the conserved cysteine through the conserved F or W. Each record gives: clone size, J gene, V gene, D gene, CDR3 protein, CDR3 DNA. D genes are given only for firm matches. The size field is filled for only some rows; it gives once, few, many or a size class.

>-|TRBJ2-5|TRBV7-8|-
CASSLVGYQETQYF
TGTGCCAGCAGCTTAGTGGGGTACCAAGAGACCCAGTACTTC
>few|TRBJ2-1|TRBV9|TRBD2
CASSPQRDSYNEQFF
TGTGCCAGCAGCCCGCAGCGGGACTCCTACAATGAGCAGTTCTTC
>-|TRBJ1-6|TRBV6-4|-
CASSDEAGSPLHF
TGTGCCAGCAGTGACGAGGCAGGGTCACCCCTCCACTTT
>few|TRBJ1-2|TRBV11-2|-
CASSRLAADYGYTF
TGTGCCAGCAGCAGGTTGGCAGCCGACTATGGCTACACCTTC
>-|TRBJ2-7|TRBV19|TRBD2
CASSPGAKTSGSEQYF
TGTGCCAGTAGTCCCGGGGCTAAGACTAGCGGGAGCGAGCAGTACTTC
>-|TRBJ2-1|TRBV28|-
CASNPPLSSYNEQFF
TGTGCCAGCAACCCTCCTCTGAGCTCCTACAATGAGCAGTTCTTC
>once|TRBJ2-2|TRBV6-1|TRBD2
CASSEGGTSILNRELFF
TGTGCCAGCAGTGAAGGGGGGACTAGTATTTTGAACAGGGAGCTGTTTTTT
>-|TRBJ1-3|TRBV2|-
CASSVGGVSSGNTIYF
TGTGCCAGCAGTGTGGGGGGAGTGAGCTCTGGAAACACCATATATTTT
>-|TRBJ2-2|TRBV5-8|TRBD1
CASSRLGGMDTGELFF
TGTGCCAGCAGCCGATTAGGGGGCATGGACACCGGGGAGCTGTTTTTT
>few|TRBJ1-2|TRBV4-1|TRBD1
CASSQRTGIQANYGYTF
TGCGCCAGCAGCCAGCGGACAGGAATACAAGCGAACTATGGCTACACCTTC
>few|TRBJ2-7|TRBV5-4|TRBD2
CASSLSFSGSLEQYF
TGTGCCAGCAGCTTATCGTTTAGCGGGAGTCTCGAGCAGTACTTC
>few|TRBJ1-1|TRBV6-6|-
CASSHGKNTEAFF
TGTGCCAGCAGCCACGGGAAGAACACTGAAGCTTTCTTT
>-|TRBJ2-2|TRBV15|-
CATSRETGELFF
TGTGCCACCAGCAGAGAAACCGGGGAGCTGTTTTTT
>few|TRBJ2-6|TRBV28|-
CASSFRQGLSGANVLTF
TGTGCCAGCAGTTTCAGACAGGGACTAAGCGGGGCCAACGTCCTGACTTTC
>few|TRBJ1-1|TRBV11-3|TRBD1
CASSRDRGTRGGMNTEAFF
TGTGCCAGCAGCCGGGACAGGGGCACGCGCGGCGGGATGAACACTGAAGCTTTCTTT
>-|TRBJ2-5|TRBV7-9|-
CASSLSVGFETQYF
TGTGCCAGCAGCTTAAGTGTGGGATTTGAGACCCAGTACTTC
>-|TRBJ2-2|TRBV7-9|-
CASSLGNTGELFF
TGTGCCAGCAGCTTGGGGAACACCGGGGAGCTGTTTTTT
>few|TRBJ2-3|TRBV5-1|TRBD1
CASSLAGTGGTDTQYF
TGCGCCAGCAGCTTGGCCGGGACAGGGGGCACAGATACGCAGTATTTT
>-|TRBJ1-2|TRBV2|TRBD1
CASSLDRGLVGGYTF
TGTGCCAGCAGTCTTGACAGGGGGCTAGTTGGTGGCTACACCTTC
>few|TRBJ2-7|TRBV2|TRBD2
CASFLEGLAERKYF
TGTGCCAGCTTTTTGGAGGGACTAGCGGAGAGGAAGTACTTC
>-|TRBJ2-2|TRBV4-1|-
CASSQQGGSPGELFF
TGCGCCAGCAGCCAACAAGGTGGTTCCCCCGGGGAGCTGTTTTTT
>-|TRBJ2-2|TRBV6-1|TRBD1
CASREGQITGELFF
TGTGCCAGCAGAGAGGGACAGATCACCGGGGAGCTGTTTTTT
>few|TRBJ1-1|TRBV9|TRBD1
CASSAGDRGNTEAFF
TGTGCCAGCAGCGCGGGGGACAGGGGCAACACTGAAGCTTTCTTT
>-|TRBJ1-4|TRBV14|-
CASSQANAAGLEKLFF
TGTGCCAGCAGCCAAGCAAACGCTGCGGGACTCGAAAAACTGTTTTTT
>-|TRBJ2-2|TRBV4-2|-
CASSPDGSNTGELFF
TGTGCCAGCAGCCCGGACGGGAGCAATACCGGGGAGCTGTTTTTT
>-|TRBJ2-5|TRBV28|-
CASSPGVLETQYF
TGTGCCAGCAGCCCGGGGGTGTTGGAGACCCAGTACTTC
>-|TRBJ2-4|TRBV2|TRBD1
CASTLGQGTKNIQYF
TGTGCCAGCACACTAGGACAGGGGACCAAAAACATTCAGTACTTC
>-|TRBJ2-7|TRBV19|TRBD2
CASTPSGAGGSYEQYF
TGTGCCAGTACCCCGTCTGGAGCGGGAGGATCCTACGAGCAGTACTTC
>-|TRBJ2-7|TRBV4-2|-
CASSQEPWQSYEQYF
TGTGCCAGCAGCCAAGAACCCTGGCAATCCTACGAGCAGTACTTC
>-|TRBJ2-1|TRBV5-8|-
CASRRGNNEQFF
TGTGCCAGCAGGAGGGGTAACAATGAGCAGTTCTTC
>-|TRBJ2-5|TRBV7-9|TRBD2
CASAWTSGRDPKETQYF
TGTGCCAGCGCCTGGACTAGCGGGAGAGATCCCAAGGAGACCCAGTACTTC
>-|TRBJ2-5|TRBV28|-
CASSLGRTPGETQYF
TGTGCCAGCAGTTTGGGGCGGACCCCTGGAGAGACCCAGTACTTC
>-|TRBJ2-7|TRBV6-1|TRBD2
CASSEGEGSEQYF
TGTGCCAGCAGTGAAGGGGAGGGTTCCGAGCAGTACTTC
>few|TRBJ2-3|TRBV5-1|-
CASSINGQITDTQYF
TGCGCCAGCAGCATAAATGGACAGATCACAGATACGCAGTATTTT
>few|TRBJ1-5|TRBV4-1|TRBD1
CASSQTDRNSNQPQHF
TGCGCCAGCAGCCAAACGGACAGGAATAGCAATCAGCCCCAGCATTTT
>-|TRBJ2-2|TRBV9|TRBD1
CASSVASDRDTGELFF
TGTGCCAGCAGCGTAGCCTCCGACAGGGACACCGGGGAGCTGTTTTTT
>-|TRBJ2-6|TRBV7-3|-
CASSPLRGLPSGANVLTF
TGTGCCAGCAGCCCGCTAAGGGGCTTGCCCTCTGGGGCCAACGTCCTGACTTTC
>few|TRBJ2-7|TRBV9|-
CASSSSLNHEQYF
TGTGCCAGCAGCTCCTCCCTTAATCACGAGCAGTACTTC
>few|TRBJ2-2|TRBV6-4|TRBD2
CASSVAGDTGELFF
TGTGCCAGCAGTGTAGCGGGAGACACCGGGGAGCTGTTTTTT
>-|TRBJ2-3|TRBV7-9|-
CASSLRTVYTQYF
TGTGCCAGCAGCTTGCGGACAGTCTACACGCAGTATTTT
>-|TRBJ2-1|TRBV29-1|-
CSVEGYTGTATYNEQFF
TGCAGCGTTGAAGGCTATACCGGGACTGCGACCTACAATGAGCAGTTCTTC
>-|TRBJ2-1|TRBV19|-
CASSISGSYSYNEQFF
TGTGCCAGTAGTATAAGCGGCTCGTACTCCTACAATGAGCAGTTCTTC
>few|TRBJ2-7|TRBV11-3|-
CASGGSSGEQYF
TGTGCCAGCGGCGGAAGTTCCGGCGAGCAGTACTTC
>-|TRBJ2-7|TRBV10-1|-
CASSESAIWDEQYF
TGCGCCAGCAGTGAGTCCGCCATATGGGACGAGCAGTACTTC
>-|TRBJ1-1|TRBV29-1|-
CSPRMAAKNTEAFF
TGCAGCCCACGAATGGCGGCAAAGAACACTGAAGCTTTCTTT
>few|TRBJ2-7|TRBV10-1|-
CASSWGQPPYEQYF
TGCGCCAGCAGCTGGGGACAACCTCCCTACGAGCAGTACTTC
>few|TRBJ1-5|TRBV5-1|-
CASSLSGSNQPQHF
TGCGCCAGCAGCTTGTCCGGGAGCAATCAGCCCCAGCATTTT
>-|TRBJ2-7|TRBV11-3|TRBD2
CASSFWSGTSGRFYEQYF
TGTGCCAGCAGCTTCTGGTCCGGGACTAGCGGGAGATTTTACGAGCAGTACTTC
>large|TRBJ1-5|TRBV28|-
CASSSALNQPQHF
TGTGCCAGCAGTTCTGCCCTCAATCAGCCCCAGCATTTT
>-|TRBJ2-7|TRBV4-1|-
CASSGQQGAGYEQYF
TGCGCCAGTAGCGGACAACAGGGAGCCGGATACGAGCAGTACTTC